Each of the 10 T cell receptor beta chains below was sequenced from the same sample in a study of blood T cell repertoires in COVID-19. Produced via immunoSEQ multiplex PCR; TCRdb's table is partial and in-frame only. The sample has roughly 520,000 clones, approximately 87% seen once; the top ten hold approximately 2%. Sequencing input: PBMCs or T cells enriched from blood (not recorded which). These receptor sequences come from a woman between 35 and 50 years old who had recovered from COVID-19.

The J gene is TRBJ2-1, the V gene TRBV11-1, with 7 bases lining up with TRBD1. This CDR3 comprises 15 residues. The ends lost 4 bases at V and 0 bases at J; junction bases unmatched: 3. The germline CDR1 and CDR2 sequences are SGHAT and FQDESV (reference sequence). CDR3 protein: CASSSGQSSYNEQFF. The DNA of the CDR3 is TGTGCCAGCAGCTCGGGACAGTCCTCCTACAATGAGCAGTTCTTC.

The V and J genes are TRBV27 and TRBJ2-2, with a tentative D call TRBD1 (6 bases). There are 14 residues in the CDR3. V dropped 6 bases and J dropped 1 base, with 9 bases sitting between them. Germline V gives CDR1 MNHEY, CDR2 SMNVEV (reference sequence). The CDR3 nucleotides read TGTGCCAGCAGAAAGGGACAGAACACCGGGGAGCTGTTTTTT. Its protein is CASRKGQNTGELFF.

The chain recombines TRBV30 with TRBJ1-5; 7 bases align to TRBD1. CDR3 length: 15 amino acids. V lost 0 bases to trimming and J lost 0 bases; unmatched junction nucleotides: 2. Looked up from germline, CDR1 is GTSNPN and CDR2 is SVGIG (reference sequence). The CDR3 coding sequence is TGTGCCTGGAGTGTACAGGGGTATAGCAATCAGCCCCAGCATTTT. Protein: CAWSVQGYSNQPQHF. The entire variable domain, with the rest obtained from reference TRBV30 and TRBJ1-5, is as follows: SQTIHQWPATLVQPVGSPLSLECTVEGTSNPNLYWYRQAAGRGLQLLFYSVGIGQISSEVPQNLSASRPQDRQFILSSKKLLLSDSGFYLCAWSVQGYSNQPQHFGDGTRLSIL.

The V and J genes are TRBV18 and TRBJ1-2, with a possible D match to TRBD1 (6 bases). Trimming removed 4 bases at V and 0 bases at J, with 12 bases between. This CDR3 comprises 15 residues. Germline-derived CDR1 and CDR2 are KGHSH and LQKENI. The CDR3 region is CASSLKGQPNYGYTF. CDR3 coding DNA: TGTGCCAGCTCACTCAAAGGACAGCCTAACTATGGCTACACCTTC.

The CDR3, as DNA: TGTGCCAGCAGTCCCATGGACAGCTCGGAGCCCCAGCATTTT. It specifies CASSPMDSSEPQHF. The chain carries TRBV27 and TRBJ1-5, with D possibly being TRBD1 (6 bases). Trimming cost V 5 bases and J 8 bases, with 16 bases left between them. CDR3 length: 14 residues. Germline lookup yields CDR1 MNHEY and CDR2 SMNVEV (reference sequence).

The V gene is TRBV11-3, the J gene TRBJ2-2; 12 bases match TRBD2. This CDR3 has 16 residues. V lost 5 bases, J lost 4 bases, and 5 bases stayed unmatched. Per germline, CDR1 SGHNT and CDR2 YENEEA. CDR3: CASSPASGRATGELFF. As DNA, the CDR3 is TGTGCCAGCAGCCCTGCTAGCGGGAGGGCCACCGGGGAGCTGTTTTTT. Full variable domain (missing parts from reference TRBV11-3 and TRBJ2-2): EAGVVQSPRYKIIEKKQPVAFWCNPISGHNTLYWYLQNLGQGPELLIRYENEEAVDDSQLPKDRFSAERLKGVDSTLKIQPAELGDSAVYLCASSPASGRATGELFFGEGSRLTVL.

This clone appeared a single time. CDR3 in amino acids: CASTSSWEGRSPLHF. The DNA of the CDR3 is TGTGCCAGCACCTCCTCTTGGGAGGGGAGATCACCCCTCCACTTT. The rearrangement joins TRBV27 to TRBJ1-6, with D perhaps matching TRBD1 (5 bases). Trimming took off 7 bases at V and 10 bases at J, with 20 bases between the two ends. This CDR3 spans 15 amino acids. Germline V lookup: CDR1 MNHEY, CDR2 SMNVEV (reference sequence).

Comment on this clone: Other nucleotide sequences from this sample produce the same CDR3. CDR3 protein: CASSLTVYEQYF. CDR3 sequence (DNA): TGTGCCAGCAGCCTGACAGTCTACGAGCAGTACTTC. V is TRBV28 and J is TRBJ2-7, with D perhaps matching TRBD1 (5 bases). CDR1 and CDR2 from the germline V gene are MDHEN and SYDVKM. V was pared by 6 bases and J by 3 bases, with 9 bases between. This CDR3 is 12 amino acids long. Combining the CDR3 with reference TRBV28 and TRBJ2-7 gives the whole variable domain DVKVTQSSRYLVKRTGEKVFLECVQDMDHENMFWYRQDPGLGLRLIYFSYDVKMKEKGDIPEGYSVSREKKERFSLILESASTNQTSMYLCASSLTVYEQYFGPGTRLTVT.

This clone appeared a few times. The chain couples TRBV19 to TRBJ1-2, with no clear D. This CDR3 comprises 13 residues. Germline V gene data show CDR1 as LNHDA and CDR2 as SQIVND (reference sequence). V lost 7 bases and J 4 bases, leaving 13 bases between the germline ends. The CDR3 region has the DNA TGTGCCAGTACCACACTAGTGGCCTATGGCTACACCTTC. As protein: CASTTLVAYGYTF.

This clone was counted a single time. The V call is TRBV3-1 (or the pseudogene TRBV3-2), the J call TRBJ1-5; D remains ambiguous. The ends were cut back, 0 bases at V and 1 base at J, with 10 bases in the middle. Germline loops: CDR1 LGHDT, CDR2 YNNKEL (reference sequence). The CDR3 covers 16 residues. The CDR3 DNA is TGTGCCAGCAGCCAAGATTTCGGGAGGAGCAATCAGCCCCAGCATTTT. Translation: CASSQDFGRSNQPQHF.